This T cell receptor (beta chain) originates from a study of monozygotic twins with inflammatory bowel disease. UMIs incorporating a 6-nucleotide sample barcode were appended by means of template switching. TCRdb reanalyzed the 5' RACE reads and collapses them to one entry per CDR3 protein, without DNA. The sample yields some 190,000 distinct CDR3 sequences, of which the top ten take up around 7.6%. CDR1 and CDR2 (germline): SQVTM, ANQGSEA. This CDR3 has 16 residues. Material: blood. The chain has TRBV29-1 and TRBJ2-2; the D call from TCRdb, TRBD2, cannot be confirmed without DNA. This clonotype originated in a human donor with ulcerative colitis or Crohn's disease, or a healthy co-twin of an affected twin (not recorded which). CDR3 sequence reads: CSVNLNLTGGPGELFF.